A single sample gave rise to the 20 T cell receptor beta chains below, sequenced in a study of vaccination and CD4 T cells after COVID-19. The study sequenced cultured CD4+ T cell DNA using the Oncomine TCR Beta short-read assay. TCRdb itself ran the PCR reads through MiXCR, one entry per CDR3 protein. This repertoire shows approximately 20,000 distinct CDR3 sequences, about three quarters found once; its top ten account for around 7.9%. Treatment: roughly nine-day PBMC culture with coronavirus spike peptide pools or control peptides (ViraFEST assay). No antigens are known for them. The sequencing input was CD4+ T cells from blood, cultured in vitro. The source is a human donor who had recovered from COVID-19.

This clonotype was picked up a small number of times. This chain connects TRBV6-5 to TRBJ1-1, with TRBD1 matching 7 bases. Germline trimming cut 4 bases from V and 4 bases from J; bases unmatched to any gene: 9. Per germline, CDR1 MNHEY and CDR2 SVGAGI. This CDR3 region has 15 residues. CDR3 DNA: TGTGCCAGCAGTTCAGAGGGGGCTGAGGGCACTGAAGCTTTCTTT. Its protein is CASSSEGAEGTEAFF.

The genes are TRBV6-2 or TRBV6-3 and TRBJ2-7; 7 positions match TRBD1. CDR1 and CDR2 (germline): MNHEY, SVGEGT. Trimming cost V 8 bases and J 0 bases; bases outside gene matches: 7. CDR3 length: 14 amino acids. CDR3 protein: CASGEQGSSYEQYF. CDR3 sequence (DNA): TGTGCCAGCGGAGAACAGGGGAGCTCCTACGAGCAGTACTTC.

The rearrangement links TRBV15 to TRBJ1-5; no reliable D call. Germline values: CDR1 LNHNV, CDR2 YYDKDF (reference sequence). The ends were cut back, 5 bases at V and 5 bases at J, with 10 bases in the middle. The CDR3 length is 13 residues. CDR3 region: CATSPRGDQPQHF. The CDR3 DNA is TGTGCCACCAGCCCAAGAGGAGATCAGCCCCAGCATTTT.

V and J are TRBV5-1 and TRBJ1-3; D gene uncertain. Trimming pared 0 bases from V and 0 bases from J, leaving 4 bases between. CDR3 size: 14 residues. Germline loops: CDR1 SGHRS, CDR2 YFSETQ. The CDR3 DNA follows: TGCGCCAGCAGCTTGGTGAGCTCTGGAAACACCATATATTTT. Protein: CASSLVSSGNTIYF.

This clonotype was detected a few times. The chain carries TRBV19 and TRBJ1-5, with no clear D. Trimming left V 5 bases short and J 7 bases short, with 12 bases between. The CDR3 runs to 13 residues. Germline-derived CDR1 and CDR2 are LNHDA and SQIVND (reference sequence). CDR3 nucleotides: TGTGCCAGTAGTCCCCGGGCGGAACAGCCCCAGCATTTT. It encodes CASSPRAEQPQHF.

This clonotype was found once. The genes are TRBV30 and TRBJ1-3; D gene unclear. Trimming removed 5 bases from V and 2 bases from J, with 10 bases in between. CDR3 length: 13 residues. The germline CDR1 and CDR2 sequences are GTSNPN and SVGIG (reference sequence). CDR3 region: CAWETETGNTIYF. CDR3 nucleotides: TGTGCCTGGGAGACGGAAACTGGAAACACCATATATTTT.

CDR3 nucleotides: TGTGCCAGCAGCTTGGGGTGGGGGGCGCTGGCCTACGAGCAGTACTTC. It codes for CASSLGWGALAYEQYF. The chain is built from TRBV7-2 and TRBJ2-7; D tentatively reads TRBD1 or TRBD2 (6 bases each). V dropped 3 bases and J dropped 2 bases, with 17 bases sitting between them. This CDR3 has 16 residues. Per the germline V gene, CDR1 is SGHTA and CDR2 is FQGNSA.

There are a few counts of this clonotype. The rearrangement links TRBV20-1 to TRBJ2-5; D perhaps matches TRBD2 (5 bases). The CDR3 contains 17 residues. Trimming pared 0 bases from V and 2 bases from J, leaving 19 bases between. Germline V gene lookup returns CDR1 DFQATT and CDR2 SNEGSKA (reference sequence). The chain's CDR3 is CSARDRVNWRTQETQYF. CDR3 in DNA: TGCAGTGCTAGAGATCGTGTAAATTGGAGGACTCAAGAGACCCAGTACTTC.

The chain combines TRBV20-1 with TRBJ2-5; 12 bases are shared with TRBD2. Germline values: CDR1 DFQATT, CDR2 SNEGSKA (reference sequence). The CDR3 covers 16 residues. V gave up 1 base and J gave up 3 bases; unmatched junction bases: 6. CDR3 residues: CSARGTSGTQKETQYF. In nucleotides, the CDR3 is TGCAGTGCTAGAGGGACTAGCGGGACGCAGAAAGAGACCCAGTACTTC.

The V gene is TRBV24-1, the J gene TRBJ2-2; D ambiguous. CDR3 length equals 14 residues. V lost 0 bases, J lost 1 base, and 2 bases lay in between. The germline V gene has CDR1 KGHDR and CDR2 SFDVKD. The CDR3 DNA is TGTGCCACCAGTGATTTGCAGAACACCGGGGAGCTGTTTTTT. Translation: CATSDLQNTGELFF.

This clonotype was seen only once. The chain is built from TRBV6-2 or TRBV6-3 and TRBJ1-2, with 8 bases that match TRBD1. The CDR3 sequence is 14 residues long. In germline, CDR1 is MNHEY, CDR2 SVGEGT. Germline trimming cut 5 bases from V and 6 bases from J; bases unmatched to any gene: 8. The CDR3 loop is CASSQTGDAHGYTF. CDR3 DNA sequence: TGTGCCAGCAGTCAGACAGGGGATGCGCATGGCTACACCTTC.

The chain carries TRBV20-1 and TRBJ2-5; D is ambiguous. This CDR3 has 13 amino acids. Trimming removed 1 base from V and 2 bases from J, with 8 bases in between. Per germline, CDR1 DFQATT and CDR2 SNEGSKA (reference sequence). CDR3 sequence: CSARASTQETQYF. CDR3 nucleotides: TGCAGTGCTAGAGCGTCTACACAAGAGACCCAGTACTTC.

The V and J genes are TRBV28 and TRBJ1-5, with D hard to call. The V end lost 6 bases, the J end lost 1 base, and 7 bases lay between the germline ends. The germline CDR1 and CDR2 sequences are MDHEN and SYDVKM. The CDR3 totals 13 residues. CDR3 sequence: CASSPDSNQPQHF. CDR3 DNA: TGTGCCAGCAGCCCAGACAGCAATCAGCCCCAGCATTTT. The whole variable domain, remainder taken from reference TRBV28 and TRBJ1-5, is DVKVTQSSRYLVKRTGEKVFLECVQDMDHENMFWYRQDPGLGLRLIYFSYDVKMKEKGDIPEGYSVSREKKERFSLILESASTNQTSMYLCASSPDSNQPQHFGDGTRLSIL.

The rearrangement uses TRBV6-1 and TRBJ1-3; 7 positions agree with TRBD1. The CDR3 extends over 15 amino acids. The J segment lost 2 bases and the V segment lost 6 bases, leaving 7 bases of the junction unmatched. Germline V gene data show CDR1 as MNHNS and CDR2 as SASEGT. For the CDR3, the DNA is TGTGCCAGCAGAGATACAGGGGAAGCTGGAAACACCATATATTTT. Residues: CASRDTGEAGNTIYF.

The CDR3 region is CASMGVAGGSWNEQFF. CDR3 sequence (DNA): TGTGCCAGCATGGGAGTAGCGGGAGGCTCTTGGAATGAGCAGTTCTTC. V and J are TRBV7-9 and TRBJ2-1; 10 nucleotides agree with TRBD2. The J segment lost 7 bases and the V segment lost 7 bases, leaving 13 bases of the junction unmatched. There are 16 residues in the CDR3. The germline V gene has CDR1 SEHNR and CDR2 FQNEAQ (reference sequence).

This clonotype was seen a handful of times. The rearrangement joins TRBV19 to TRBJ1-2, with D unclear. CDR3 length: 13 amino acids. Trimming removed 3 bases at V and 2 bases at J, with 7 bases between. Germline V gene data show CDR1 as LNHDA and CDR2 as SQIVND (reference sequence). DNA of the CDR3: TGTGCCAGTAGTATCGAAGGGAACTATGGCTACACCTTC. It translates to CASSIEGNYGYTF.

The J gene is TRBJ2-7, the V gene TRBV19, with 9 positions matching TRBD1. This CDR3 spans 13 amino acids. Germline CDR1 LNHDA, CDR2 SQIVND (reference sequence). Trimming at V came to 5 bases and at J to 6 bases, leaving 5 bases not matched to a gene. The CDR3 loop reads CASSEPDRGEQYF. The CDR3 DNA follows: TGTGCCAGTAGTGAGCCGGACAGGGGCGAGCAGTACTTC.

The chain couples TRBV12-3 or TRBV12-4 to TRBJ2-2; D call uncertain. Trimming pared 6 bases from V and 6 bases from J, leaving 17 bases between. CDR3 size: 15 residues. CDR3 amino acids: CASRPKTARAGELFF. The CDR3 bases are TGTGCCAGCAGACCCAAGACCGCTCGGGCCGGGGAGCTGTTTTTT.

The CDR3 bases are TGTGCCAGCAGTTACTCGGTGGGGGGAGCCAAAAACATTCAGTACTTC. Amino acids: CASSYSVGGAKNIQYF. The V and J genes are TRBV6-5 and TRBJ2-4, with D maybe TRBD2 (6 bases). CDR3 size: 16 residues. Trimming pared 0 bases from V and 0 bases from J, leaving 9 bases between. CDR1 is MNHEY, CDR2 SVGAGI, per germline.

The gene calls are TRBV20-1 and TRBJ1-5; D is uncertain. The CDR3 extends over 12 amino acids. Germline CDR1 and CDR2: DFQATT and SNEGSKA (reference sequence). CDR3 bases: TGCAGCAACGGACTAGGCAATCAGCCCCAGCATTTT. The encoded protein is CSNGLGNQPQHF.